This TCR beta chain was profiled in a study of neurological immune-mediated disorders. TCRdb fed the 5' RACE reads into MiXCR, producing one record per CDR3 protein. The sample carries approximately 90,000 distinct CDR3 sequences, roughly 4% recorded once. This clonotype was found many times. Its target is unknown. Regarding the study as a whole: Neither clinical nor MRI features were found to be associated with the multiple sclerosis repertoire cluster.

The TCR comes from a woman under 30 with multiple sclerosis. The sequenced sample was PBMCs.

In nucleotides, the CDR3 is TGTGCCAGCAGCCTCGACAGCGCCTTATCCTACGAGCAGTACTTC. Its protein product is CASSLDSALSYEQYF. The rearrangement links TRBV7-2 to TRBJ2-7; D might be TRBD1 (5 bases). V lost 5 bases and J lost 1, with 15 bases in between. CDR1 and CDR2 (germline): SGHTA, FQGNSA. There are 15 residues in the CDR3.